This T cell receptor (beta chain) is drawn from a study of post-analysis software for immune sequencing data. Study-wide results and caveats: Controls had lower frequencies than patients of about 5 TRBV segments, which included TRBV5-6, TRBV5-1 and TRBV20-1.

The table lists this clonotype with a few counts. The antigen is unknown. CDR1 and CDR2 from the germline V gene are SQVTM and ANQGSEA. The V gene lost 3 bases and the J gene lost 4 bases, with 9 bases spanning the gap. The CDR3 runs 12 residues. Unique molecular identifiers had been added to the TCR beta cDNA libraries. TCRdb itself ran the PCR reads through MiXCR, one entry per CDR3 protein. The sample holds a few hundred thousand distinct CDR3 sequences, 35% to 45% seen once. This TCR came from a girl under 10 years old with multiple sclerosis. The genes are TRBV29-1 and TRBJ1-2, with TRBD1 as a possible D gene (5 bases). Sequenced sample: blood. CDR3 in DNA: TGCAGCGTTGAGGGGGGAGGCTATGGCTACACCTTC. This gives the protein CSVEGGGYGYTF.